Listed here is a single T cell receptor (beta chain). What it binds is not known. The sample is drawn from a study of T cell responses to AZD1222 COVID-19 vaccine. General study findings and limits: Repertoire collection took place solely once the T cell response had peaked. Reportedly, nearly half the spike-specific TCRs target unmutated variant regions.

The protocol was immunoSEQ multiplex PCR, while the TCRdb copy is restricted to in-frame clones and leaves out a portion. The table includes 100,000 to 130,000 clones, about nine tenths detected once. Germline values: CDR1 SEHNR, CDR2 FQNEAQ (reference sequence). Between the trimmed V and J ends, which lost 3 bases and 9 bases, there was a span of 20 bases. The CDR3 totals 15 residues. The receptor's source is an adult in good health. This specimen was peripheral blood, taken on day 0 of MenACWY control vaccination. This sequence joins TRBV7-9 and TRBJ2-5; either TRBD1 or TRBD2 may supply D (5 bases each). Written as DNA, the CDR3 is TGTGCCAGCAGCTTGGTGTACGGGCCTCGGGGCGCCCAGTACTTC. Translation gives CASSLVYGPRGAQYF.